The clone carrying this TCR beta chain was found a few times. The CDR3 length is 12 residues. Per germline, CDR1 GTSNPN and CDR2 SVGIG (reference sequence). The ends were cut back, 2 bases at V and 7 bases at J, with 12 bases in the middle. Each of the sorted populations had a purity greater than 98%. The whole isolated RNA underwent reverse transcription, so sequencing captured expressed TCRB transcripts. The protocol was immunoSEQ multiplex PCR, while the TCRdb copy is restricted to in-frame clones and leaves out a portion. The table includes about 350,000 clones, roughly a fifth detected once. The sample originates from a study of beta chain features in type 1 diabetes.

Source material: naive CD4+ T cells from blood. The sequence was obtained from a woman between 18 and 29 years old in good health. The genes are TRBV30 and TRBJ2-7; D is undetermined. CDR3 sequence: CAWSLQTVEQYF. The CDR3 region has the DNA TGTGCCTGGAGTTTACAGACCGTAGAGCAGTACTTC.